This is a list of T cell receptor beta chains from one sample in a study of blood T cells in healthy people across ages. Using its own MiXCR run on the 5' RACE reads, TCRdb lists one record per CDR3 protein. The sample lists 1.5 million to 2 million distinct CDR3 sequences, about 31% occurring once. The sample was blood. The receptors come from a woman in her 30s in good health. Both conserved end residues are part of each CDR3.

v_call,j_call,cdr3_length,cdr3_aa
TRBV15,TRBJ2-3,19,CATSRDLLAGAGSTDTQYF
TRBV3-1,TRBJ1-2,15,CASSQLRGRTYGYTF
TRBV7-9,TRBJ2-1,17,CASSSNRQGSSYNEQFF
TRBV24-1,TRBJ2-2,12,CATRGDTGELFF
TRBV11-1,NA,15,CASSLTAGGIYEQYF
TRBV4-2,TRBJ2-3,15,CASSQDRYSTDTQYF
TRBV12-3/TRBV12-4,TRBJ1-5,13,CASKKGGLQPQHF
TRBV19,TRBJ1-5,13,CASSIWVDQPQHF
TRBV6-2/TRBV6-3,TRBJ1-1,15,CASTLNTGGTTEAFF
TRBV15,TRBJ1-2,13,CATSNMRAGEDTF
TRBV5-1,TRBJ1-2,14,CASSLPGDNYGYTF
TRBV12-3/TRBV12-4,TRBJ2-3,12,CASSPDTDTQYF
TRBV29-1,TRBJ2-1,16,CSVDLLAGGLGNEQFF
TRBV29-1,TRBJ2-1,15,CSALTSGSSYNEQFF
TRBV20-1,TRBJ1-6,17,CSARPRDTSRDNSPLHF
TRBV25-1,TRBJ2-2,17,CASSESLGQGNPGELFF
TRBV6-1,TRBJ1-2,12,CASSQGRLGYTF
TRBV18,TRBJ2-1,18,CASSPNAGTGSSYNEQFF
TRBV18,TRBJ2-3,14,CASSPWSNTDTQYF
TRBV20-1,TRBJ1-1,10,CSARRTEAFF
TRBV10-3,TRBJ1-4,13,CAISDGRDKKLFF
TRBV20-1,TRBJ1-1,11,CSAWENTEAFF
TRBV7-8,TRBJ1-6,15,CASKLDIAYNSPLHF
TRBV5-6,TRBJ2-2,15,CASSGGTRNTGELFF
TRBV6-6,TRBJ2-3,17,CASRTSGLAGITDTQYF
TRBV6-2/TRBV6-3,TRBJ2-7,16,CASSYRTGWGHMEQYF
TRBV28,TRBJ2-7,14,CASSLGTRIHEQYF
TRBV14,TRBJ2-3,15,CASSQFGVAMDTQYF
TRBV29-1,TRBJ2-3,15,CSVSRDSTSTDTQYF
TRBV7-2,TRBJ2-3,14,CASSLVPRGNTRYF
TRBV20-1,TRBJ1-5,16,CSASEKQGARNQPQHF